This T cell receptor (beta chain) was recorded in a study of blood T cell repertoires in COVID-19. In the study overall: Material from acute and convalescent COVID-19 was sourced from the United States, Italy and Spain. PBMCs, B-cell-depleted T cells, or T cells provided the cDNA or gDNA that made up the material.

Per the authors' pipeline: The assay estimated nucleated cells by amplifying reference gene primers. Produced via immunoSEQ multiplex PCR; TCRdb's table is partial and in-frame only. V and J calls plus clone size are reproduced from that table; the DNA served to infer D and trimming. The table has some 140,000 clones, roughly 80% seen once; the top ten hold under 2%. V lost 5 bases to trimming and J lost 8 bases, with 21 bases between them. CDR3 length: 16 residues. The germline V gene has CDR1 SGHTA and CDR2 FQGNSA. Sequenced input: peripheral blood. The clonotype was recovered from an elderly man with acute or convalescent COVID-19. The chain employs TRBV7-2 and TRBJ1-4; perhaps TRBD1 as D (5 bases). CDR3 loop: CASSQRPGGFGEKLFF. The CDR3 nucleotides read TGTGCCAGCAGCCAACGCCCGGGGGGATTTGGGGAAAAACTGTTTTTT.